The 15 T cell receptor beta chains listed next were all sequenced from one sample in a study of technical replicates of blood from a few donors. Profiled with immunoSEQ multiplex PCR; TCRdb holds only in-frame clones, not every one. The table lists 100,000 or so clones, around 96% of them singletons, with over 0.2% in the top ten. Material: T cells isolated from PBMCs. The origin of the receptors is a human donor in good health.

This chain uses TRBV5-1 with TRBJ2-7; weak D call: TRBD1 (8 bases). Germline V CDR1 and CDR2: SGHRS, YFSETQ. The CDR3 totals 15 residues. Trimming took 0 bases from V and 1 from J, leaving 11 bases between them. The CDR3 DNA reads TGCGCCAGCAGCTTGGACAGGGGGGGGTCCTACGAGCAGTACTTC. Translated, it gives CASSLDRGGSYEQYF.

The V gene is TRBV4-1, the J gene TRBJ2-2; 9 positions match TRBD1. Germline V CDR1 and CDR2: MGHRA, YSYEKL. Germline trimming cut 3 bases from V and 8 bases from J; bases unmatched to any gene: 7. The CDR3 has 15 residues. CDR3 loop: CASSHFGTGQGELFF. As DNA, the CDR3 is TGCGCCAGCAGCCACTTTGGGACAGGGCAGGGGGAGCTGTTTTTT.

The chain employs TRBV7-9 and TRBJ2-1, with TRBD2 matching 8 bases. Germline-derived CDR1 and CDR2 are SEHNR and FQNEAQ (reference sequence). The trim removed 2 bases at V and 2 bases at J, leaving 5 bases unmatched. The CDR3 extends over 16 amino acids. CDR3 sequence reads: CASSLNLAGPYNEQFF. CDR3 in DNA: TGTGCCAGCAGCTTAAACTTAGCGGGGCCCTACAATGAGCAGTTCTTC.

This clone appeared once. The chain carries TRBV18 and TRBJ1-2, with 11 bases that match TRBD1. With 6 bases clipped from V and 2 bases from J, the junction kept 8 bases outside the gene matches. CDR3 size: 16 residues. Germline CDR1 is KGHSH and CDR2 is LQKENI. The chain's CDR3 is CASSLNGQGANYGYTF. Here the CDR3 DNA reads TGTGCCAGCTCCCTAAACGGACAGGGGGCCAACTATGGCTACACCTTC.

Only one count was recorded for this clone. The chain joins TRBV9 to TRBJ1-2, with D uncertain. Looked up from germline, CDR1 is SGDLS and CDR2 is YYNGEE. Between the trimmed V and J ends, which lost 0 bases and 5 bases, there was a span of 14 bases. The CDR3 loop spans 15 amino acids. The CDR3 protein is CASSVGLGPSYGYTF. In DNA form, the CDR3 reads TGTGCCAGCAGCGTAGGTCTGGGTCCTAGTTATGGCTACACCTTC.

The chain is built from TRBV29-1 and TRBJ2-2, with D maybe TRBD1 (6 bases). This CDR3 is 13 amino acids long. Germline values: CDR1 SQVTM, CDR2 ANQGSEA. V was cut by 4 bases and J by 5 bases, with 11 bases left in between. The CDR3: CSVGPRGTGELFF. CDR3 DNA sequence: TGCAGCGTTGGCCCAAGGGGGACCGGGGAGCTGTTTTTT.

J is TRBJ2-7 and V is TRBV7-2; 10 bases are shared with TRBD1. From germline, CDR1 is SGHTA and CDR2 FQGNSA. The CDR3 consists of 14 residues. After removal of 5 bases from V and 7 bases from J, the junction contained 8 bases not matched to a gene. The CDR3 coding sequence is TGTGCCAGCAGCGGCAGACAGGGGGCCGGAGAGCAGTACTTC. Translation: CASSGRQGAGEQYF.

The J gene is TRBJ2-1, the V gene TRBV27; TRBD1 is a possible D gene (6 bases). This CDR3 comprises 16 residues. Germline V gene data show CDR1 as MNHEY and CDR2 as SMNVEV (reference sequence). The V gene lost 2 bases and the J gene lost 2 bases, with 13 bases spanning the gap. Here the CDR3 DNA reads TGTGCCAGCAGTTTAGTCCTTGGGGGCACCTACAATGAGCAGTTCTTC. Protein sequence: CASSLVLGGTYNEQFF.

The gene calls are TRBV7-6 and TRBJ1-6, with D possibly being TRBD1 (6 bases). In germline, CDR1 is SGHVS, CDR2 FNYEAQ. This CDR3 is built from 14 residues. V was trimmed by 1 base and J by 14 bases, leaving 15 bases between them. The CDR3 DNA sequence: TGTGCCAGCAGCTTAGAAATCCAGGGGAACACCCTCCACTTT. Amino acid sequence: CASSLEIQGNTLHF.

The chain couples TRBV6-5 to TRBJ1-2; possibly TRBD1 for D (6 bases). The CDR3 is 15 amino acids. Germline CDR1 MNHEY, CDR2 SVGAGI. Trimming took off 0 bases at V and 6 bases at J, with 14 bases between the two ends. In nucleotides, the CDR3 is TGTGCCAGCAGTTACTCGGGGGCTAAAGGGGATGGCTACACCTTC. It codes for CASSYSGAKGDGYTF.

This clone was seen only once. The gene calls are TRBV25-1 and TRBJ2-7; D perhaps matches TRBD2 (5 bases). Germline CDR1 reads MGHDK; CDR2 reads SYGVNS. The CDR3 is 13 residues long. V lost 5 bases to trimming and J lost 2 bases, with 10 bases between them. The CDR3 region has the DNA TGTGCCAGCAGTCTATCCGGGGCCTACGAGCAGTACTTC. It encodes CASSLSGAYEQYF.

V gene TRBV9 combines with J gene TRBJ2-2, with 8 positions matching TRBD2. Unmatched junction bases numbered 11, after V lost 3 bases and J lost 1 base. CDR1 and CDR2 from the germline V gene are SGDLS and YYNGEE. The CDR3 has 18 amino acids. The CDR3 DNA reads as TGTGCCAGCAGCGCGACGCCCGGGACTAGGGAGAACACCGGGGAGCTGTTTTTT. Translation gives CASSATPGTRENTGELFF.

The chain combines TRBV15 with TRBJ2-1; maybe TRBD1 (6 bases). This CDR3 is 15 amino acids long. Deletions cut 7 bases from V and 10 bases from J, with 23 bases between. Germline CDR1 is LNHNV and CDR2 is YYDKDF (reference sequence). The CDR3 here is CATTSARGSPMEQFF. CDR3 sequence (DNA): TGTGCCACCACCTCCGCGAGGGGGTCTCCCATGGAGCAGTTCTTC.

This chain uses TRBV7-9 with TRBJ2-3, with TRBD2 matching over 7 bases. V was clipped by 5 bases and J by 3 bases; unmatched bases: 2. The V gene's germline CDR1 is SEHNR and CDR2 FQNEAQ (reference sequence). This CDR3 is 13 amino acids long. The DNA of the CDR3 is TGTGCCAGCAGCCCGGGGGGAACAGATACGCAGTATTTT. Protein: CASSPGGTDTQYF. The full variable domain, with the rest looked up from reference TRBV7-9 and TRBJ2-3, is DTGVSQNPRHKITKRGQNVTFRCDPISEHNRLYWYRQTLGQGPEFLTYFQNEAQLEKSRLLSDRFSAERPKGSFSTLEIQRTEQGDSAMYLCASSPGGTDTQYFGPGTRLTVL.

The CDR3 loop reads CASSSRYQETQYF. The DNA of the CDR3 is TGTGCCAGCAGCTCGCGGTACCAAGAGACCCAGTACTTC. This rearrangement joins TRBV7-3 to TRBJ2-5, with D unclear. Looked up from germline, CDR1 is SGHTA and CDR2 is FQGTGA. The CDR3 contains 13 residues. V was clipped by 4 bases and J by 0 bases, with 6 bases between them.